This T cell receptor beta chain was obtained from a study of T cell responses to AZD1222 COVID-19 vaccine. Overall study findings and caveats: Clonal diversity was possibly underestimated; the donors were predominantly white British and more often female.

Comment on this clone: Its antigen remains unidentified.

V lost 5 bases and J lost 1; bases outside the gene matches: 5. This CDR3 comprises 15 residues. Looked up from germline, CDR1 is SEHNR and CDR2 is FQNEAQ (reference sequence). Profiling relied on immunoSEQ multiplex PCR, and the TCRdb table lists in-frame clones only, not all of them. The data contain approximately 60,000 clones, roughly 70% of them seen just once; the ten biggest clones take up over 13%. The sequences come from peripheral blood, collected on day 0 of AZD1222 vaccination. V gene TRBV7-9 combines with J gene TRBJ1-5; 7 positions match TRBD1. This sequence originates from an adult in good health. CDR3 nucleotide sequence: TGTGCCAGCAGCCAAGACAGGGCGAGCAATCAGCCCCAGCATTTT. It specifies CASSQDRASNQPQHF.